A selection of T cell receptor beta chains follows, all from one sample in a study of T cells in Graves' hyperthyroidism and ophthalmopathy. Each CDR3 protein gets one entry after TCRdb re-called the multiplex PCR reads with MiXCR. Of fewer than 900,000 distinct CDR3 sequences listed, 18% are singletons. Sequencing was carried out using blood. These receptors were taken from a woman in her 50s with Graves' hyperthyroidism that later progressed to Graves' ophthalmopathy. The CDR3 runs from the conserved cysteine through the conserved F or W. A D gene is named only where the DNA matches it firmly. Some rows mark clone size as missing; the rest say once, few, many or name a class of expanded clone.

v_call,d_call,j_call,clone_size,cdr3_aa,cdr3_nt
TRBV5-1,-,TRBJ1-4,-,CASSLATGFEKLFF,TGCGCCAGCAGCTTGGCAACGGGGTTCGAAAAACTGTTTTTT
TRBV10-3,-,TRBJ1-5,-,CATASLENQPQHF,TGTGCCACCGCGAGCCTCGAGAATCAGCCCCAGCATTTT
TRBV18,-,TRBJ1-2,-,CASSPPEGVANYGYTF,TGTGCCAGCTCACCACCTGAGGGGGTGGCTAACTATGGCTACACCTTC
TRBV3-1,-,TRBJ2-1,many,CASSHKGSYNEQFF,TGTGCCAGCAGCCATAAAGGGTCCTATAATGAGCAGTTCTTC
TRBV27,TRBD2,TRBJ2-1,-,CASSLVAGGPLDEQFF,TGTGCCAGCAGTTTAGTAGCGGGGGGGCCCTTGGATGAGCAGTTCTTC
TRBV7-2,TRBD2,TRBJ2-5,once,CASSLVVRGTKQETQYF,TGTGCCAGCAGCTTAGTGGTGCGGGGGACTAAACAAGAGACCCAGTACTTC
TRBV7-2,-,TRBJ1-1,many,CASSPGRGSTEAFF,TGTGCCAGCAGCCCCGGCAGGGGTAGCACTGAAGCTTTCTTT
TRBV10-3,-,TRBJ1-5,many,CAIMSGSGQPQHF,TGTGCCATCATGTCAGGGTCGGGGCAGCCCCAGCATTTT
TRBV12-3/TRBV12-4,-,TRBJ1-5,few,CASSPHPTVSNQPQHF,TGTGCCAGCAGTCCGCACCCGACAGTTAGCAATCAGCCCCAGCATTTT
TRBV30,-,TRBJ2-7,few,CAWSVPGGKNEQYF,TGTGCCTGGAGTGTACCCGGGGGCAAAAACGAGCAGTACTTC
TRBV19,-,TRBJ1-1,-,CAALWGARAFF,TGTGCCGCCCTTTGGGGGGCTCGGGCTTTCTTT
TRBV12-3/TRBV12-4,TRBD2,TRBJ2-5,few,CASGGSLAGYQETQYF,TGTGCCAGCGGAGGTTCACTAGCGGGGTACCAAGAGACCCAGTACTTC
TRBV6-6,-,TRBJ1-3,-,CASSYSPTGAGNTIYF,TGTGCCAGCAGTTACTCCCCAACAGGAGCTGGAAACACCATATATTTT
TRBV5-1,TRBD1,TRBJ2-7,few,CASSLSRTGFSLYEQYF,TGCGCCAGCAGCTTGAGTCGGACAGGGTTTTCCCTCTACGAGCAGTACTTC
TRBV6-1,-,TRBJ2-7,many,CASRTRQEAYEQYF,TGTGCCAGCAGAACGAGGCAGGAAGCCTACGAGCAGTACTTC
TRBV7-9,-,TRBJ1-5,many,CASSLATSNQPQHF,TGTGCCAGCAGCTTAGCGACGAGCAATCAGCCCCAGCATTTT
TRBV7-9,TRBD2,TRBJ2-1,-,CASSDPGLAGGYNEQFF,TGTGCCAGCAGCGACCCGGGACTAGCGGGGGGTTACAATGAGCAGTTCTTC
TRBV2,-,TRBJ2-3,many,CASSEAGTSTDTQYF,TGTGCCAGCAGTGAAGCCGGCACTAGCACAGATACGCAGTATTTT
TRBV6-2/TRBV6-3,TRBD1,TRBJ2-7,many,CASSSRGQGRYEQYF,TGTGCCAGCAGTTCCAGGGGACAGGGTAGATACGAGCAGTACTTC
TRBV12-3/TRBV12-4,TRBD2,TRBJ2-3,few,CASRTLAGGEDTQYF,TGTGCCAGCAGAACACTAGCGGGGGGAGAGGATACGCAGTATTTT
TRBV11-3,-,TRBJ2-3,many,CASSLEGPGTDTQYF,TGTGCCAGCAGCTTAGAAGGTCCGGGGACAGATACGCAGTATTTT
TRBV7-2,TRBD2,TRBJ2-1,many,CASSLVTSGGSTGEQFF,TGTGCCAGCAGCTTAGTAACTAGCGGGGGATCGACGGGTGAGCAGTTCTTC
TRBV7-9,-,TRBJ1-4,-,CASSSPSGATNEKLFF,TGTGCCAGCAGCTCTCCCTCGGGAGCGACCAATGAAAAACTGTTTTTT
TRBV27,-,TRBJ1-5,many,CASSLSSTRNQPQHF,TGTGCCAGCAGTTTATCGTCGACAAGAAATCAGCCCCAGCATTTT
TRBV11-2,-,TRBJ2-5,many,CASSLDVVSYQETQYF,TGTGCCAGCAGCTTAGATGTCGTCAGTTACCAAGAGACCCAGTACTTC
TRBV7-2,TRBD1,TRBJ1-2,-,CASSLVDRGTPVYTF,TGTGCCAGCAGCTTAGTAGACAGGGGGACCCCTGTCTACACCTTC
TRBV30,-,TRBJ1-6,-,CAWSTGANNSPLHF,TGTGCCTGGTCCACCGGCGCGAATAATTCACCCCTCCACTTT
TRBV14,-,TRBJ2-3,many,CASSQLRGEYTDTQYF,TGTGCCAGCAGCCAGTTGAGGGGCGAATACACAGATACGCAGTATTTT
TRBV3-1,-,TRBJ1-1,many,CASSRAGRSTEAFF,TGTGCCAGCAGCCGTGCGGGCCGGAGCACTGAAGCTTTCTTT
TRBV15,-,TRBJ1-6,-,CATSRGDLYPNRSPLHF,TGTGCCACCAGCAGAGGGGACCTATACCCCAACCGTTCACCCCTCCACTTT
TRBV4-1,TRBD1,TRBJ2-5,-,CASSQDGTAETQYF,TGCGCCAGCAGCCAAGACGGGACAGCAGAGACCCAGTACTTC
TRBV29-1,-,TRBJ1-2,-,CSVIRDNYGYTF,TGCAGCGTTATCCGGGATAACTATGGCTACACCTTC
TRBV7-3,-,TRBJ2-7,many,CASSPVGVGADNEQYF,TGTGCCAGCAGCCCAGTGGGCGTGGGGGCGGATAACGAGCAGTACTTC
TRBV27,-,TRBJ1-2,-,CASRSSGGYTF,TGTGCCAGCAGATCGTCGGGTGGCTACACCTTC
TRBV3-1,TRBD2,TRBJ2-1,many,CASSPGLAGVSTYNEQFF,TGTGCCAGCAGCCCGGGACTAGCGGGGGTTTCTACCTACAATGAGCAGTTCTTC
TRBV5-1,-,TRBJ1-6,many,CASSMDNSGSYNSPLHF,TGCGCCAGCAGCATGGACAATTCGGGCTCCTATAATTCACCCCTCCACTTT
TRBV11-3,-,TRBJ2-7,few,CASSPGRSGSYEQYF,TGTGCCAGCAGCCCAGGACGGTCGGGCTCCTACGAGCAGTACTTC
TRBV6-5,TRBD1,TRBJ1-6,-,CASSYKDRMDSPLHF,TGTGCCAGCAGTTACAAGGACAGGATGGATTCACCCCTCCACTTT
TRBV27,-,TRBJ1-5,-,CASWGPNQPQHF,TGTGCCAGCTGGGGGCCCAATCAGCCCCAGCATTTT
TRBV2,-,TRBJ1-6,-,CASSEAWGFNSPLHF,TGTGCCAGCAGTGAAGCGTGGGGGTTTAATTCACCCCTCCACTTT
TRBV6-1,TRBD1,TRBJ1-1,-,CASREGPGQGGNTEAFF,TGTGCCAGCAGAGAGGGACCGGGACAGGGGGGGAACACTGAAGCTTTCTTT
TRBV4-1,-,TRBJ1-1,-,CASSLSAIGGTEAFF,TGCGCCAGCAGCCTCTCAGCGATAGGGGGAACTGAAGCTTTCTTT
TRBV5-5,-,TRBJ2-5,many,CASSSGAQETQYF,TGTGCCAGCAGCTCAGGGGCCCAAGAGACCCAGTACTTC
TRBV6-4,-,TRBJ1-1,-,CASRRTVNTESFF,TGTGCCAGCAGGAGGACAGTTAACACTGAATCTTTCTTT
TRBV7-2,-,TRBJ2-7,-,CASSYPLVQAFTYEQYF,TGTGCCAGCAGTTACCCTCTCGTCCAAGCGTTCACCTACGAGCAGTACTTC
TRBV3-1,TRBD1,TRBJ1-2,-,CASSQESRGVSYGYTF,TGTGCCAGCAGCCAAGAGTCCAGGGGGGTCTCCTATGGCTACACCTTC
TRBV10-1,-,TRBJ2-5,few,CASSEDPGETQYF,TGCGCCAGCAGTGAGGACCCCGGAGAGACCCAGTACTTC
TRBV28,-,TRBJ1-5,-,CASTLLGNQPQHF,TGTGCCAGCACCCTCCTCGGCAATCAGCCCCAGCATTTT
TRBV10-3,-,TRBJ1-1,few,CAISESKNSGETEAFF,TGTGCCATCAGTGAGTCGAAAAATTCAGGGGAAACTGAAGCTTTCTTT
TRBV27,-,TRBJ2-7,-,CASSARQGLRYEQYF,TGTGCCAGCAGTGCCCGACAGGGACTCCGGTACGAGCAGTACTTC
TRBV10-1,-,TRBJ2-3,once,CASSPPSRIKQYF,TGCGCCAGCAGTCCACCCTCCCGGATTAAACAGTATTTT
TRBV19,-,TRBJ1-2,-,CASNFFGGKDNYGYTF,TGTGCCAGTAATTTCTTCGGAGGGAAGGATAACTATGGCTACACCTTC
TRBV2,-,TRBJ1-2,few,CASSEFSQVPYGYTF,TGTGCCAGCAGTGAATTTTCCCAGGTCCCCTATGGCTACACCTTC
TRBV3-1,-,TRBJ2-7,few,CASSQAAGNYEQYF,TGTGCCAGCAGCCAAGCGGCAGGAAACTACGAGCAGTACTTC
TRBV6-1,-,TRBJ2-5,many,CASRLQGVHQETQYF,TGTGCCAGCAGACTACAGGGAGTGCACCAAGAGACCCAGTACTTC